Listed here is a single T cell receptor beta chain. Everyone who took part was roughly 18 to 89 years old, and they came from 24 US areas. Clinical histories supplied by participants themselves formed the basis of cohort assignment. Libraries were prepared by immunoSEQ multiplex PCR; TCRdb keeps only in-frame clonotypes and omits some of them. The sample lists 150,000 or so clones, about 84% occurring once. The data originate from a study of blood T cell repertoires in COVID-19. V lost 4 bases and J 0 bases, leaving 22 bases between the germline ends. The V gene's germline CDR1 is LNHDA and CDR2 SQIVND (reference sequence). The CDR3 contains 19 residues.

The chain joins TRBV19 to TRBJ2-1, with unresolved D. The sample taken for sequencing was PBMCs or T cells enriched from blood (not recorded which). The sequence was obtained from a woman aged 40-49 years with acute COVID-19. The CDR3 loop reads CASSSQLPRRLSSYNEQFF. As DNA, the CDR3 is TGTGCCAGTAGTAGCCAGCTCCCTCGGCGGTTGAGCTCCTACAATGAGCAGTTCTTC.